This T cell receptor (beta chain) came from a study of blood T cell repertoires in COVID-19. Background on the study: From T cells, B-cell-depleted T cells, or PBMCs came the material, which was cDNA or gDNA.

The authors' processing: Amplification with reference gene primers provided the estimates of nucleated cell counts. The data were produced by immunoSEQ multiplex PCR, yet TCRdb's version contains in-frame clones alone and is incomplete. V and J calls and clone size are as listed in that table; D and trimming were resolved from the DNA. The sample yields 200,000 to 300,000 clones, approximately 88% seen once. V was pared by 2 bases and J by 1 base, with 14 bases between. Germline values: CDR1 GTSNPN, CDR2 SVGIG (reference sequence). The CDR3 loop spans 15 amino acids. Sample: PBMCs or T cells enriched from blood (not recorded which). The V call is TRBV30, the J call TRBJ1-1, with a possible D match to TRBD1 (6 bases). The clonotype originates from a woman aged 35 to 49 with acute COVID-19. The CDR3 loop is CAWSSAGVSNTEAFF. The CDR3 nucleotides read TGTGCCTGGAGTAGCGCAGGGGTATCGAACACTGAAGCTTTCTTT.